The sequence of this TCR beta chain was determined in a study of T cells in Graves' hyperthyroidism and ophthalmopathy. The CDR3 regions of TCR beta were amplified from RNA transcripts. The HTBI primer set was used in a first-round RT-PCR of the TCR CDR3. TCRdb recomputed calls from the multiplex PCR reads with MiXCR, one row per CDR3 protein. The sample has around 340,000 distinct CDR3 sequences; 15% to 20% are singletons. Not enrolled were patients with uncontrolled infection, other autoimmune disease, pregnancy or lactation. Notes on this clonotype: A much larger clonotype is one base distant, so this may be a read error. This is likely a read error, given that the CDR3 carries no conserved phenylalanine or tryptophan at its end.

The sequenced sample was blood. The clonotype comes from a woman in her thirties or forties with Graves' ophthalmopathy.

The CDR3 DNA reads TGTGCCAGTGCCAGGGGCCTCTCTGGGGCCAACGTCCTGACTCTC. This sequence encodes CASARGLSGANVLTL. This chain connects TRBV6-1 to TRBJ2-6, with a weak D call TRBD1 (6 bases). Germline V CDR1 and CDR2: MNHNS, SASEGT. V lost 9 bases, J lost 0 bases, and 12 bases lay in between. This CDR3 comprises 15 residues.